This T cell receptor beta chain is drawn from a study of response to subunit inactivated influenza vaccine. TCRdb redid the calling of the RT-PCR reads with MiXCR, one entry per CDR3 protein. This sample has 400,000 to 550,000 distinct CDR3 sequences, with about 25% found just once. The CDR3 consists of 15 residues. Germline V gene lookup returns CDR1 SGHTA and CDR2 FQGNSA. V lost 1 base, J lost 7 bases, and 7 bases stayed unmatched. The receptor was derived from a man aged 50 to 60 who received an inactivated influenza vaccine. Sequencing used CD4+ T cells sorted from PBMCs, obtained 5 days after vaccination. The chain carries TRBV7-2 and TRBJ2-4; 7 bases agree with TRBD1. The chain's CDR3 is CASSLGAGRGNIQYF. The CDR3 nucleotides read TGTGCCAGCAGCTTAGGCGCGGGCAGGGGGAACATTCAGTACTTC.